This TCR beta chain was sequenced for a study of blood T cell repertoires in COVID-19 (dated by TCRdb to 2020 to 2021). In the study overall: The collaborator samples originated in the United States, Italy and Spain and spanned the acute and convalescent phases of COVID-19. The prospective study material was composed of cDNA or gDNA derived from T cells, B-cell-depleted T cells, or PBMCs. Deeply sampled blood TCRbeta repertoires from subjects exposed to, actively infected with, or recovered from COVID-19 were included in the dataset. The repertoires were released in a freely available public database meant as a resource for research on the immune response to SARS-CoV-2. Samples came from the ongoing ImmuneRACE study (first 160 participants) plus 1,254 subjects from 6 global collaborators. Sample metadata almost always included a de-identified subject ID, COVID-19 status, age in years and sex. Where available, HLA class I and class II types were obtained from metadata supplied by the sample provider rather than from assay-based typing.

V is shortened by 0 bases, J by 7 bases, and the region joining them spans 12 bases. The CDR3 covers 13 residues, taking in both the cysteine and the phenylalanine. Only the CDR3 DNA stays, 39 bases, in frame from base 1. The germline V gene (reference sequence) gives CDR1 as GTSNPN and CDR2 as SVGIG. This clone came up once. The antigen it recognizes is unknown. Per-base qualities were not stored, and no clone one base away is much larger. One collaborating source in Seattle enrolled patients while the patients were actively infected and followed the patients over time throughout the course of disease. Whole blood was collected in K2EDTA tubes by collaborating institutions according to the institutions' own protocols. For TCRbeta analysis, collaborators shipped samples as frozen whole blood, isolated PBMCs, or DNA extracted from either of those sample types. The immunoSEQ Assay, a bias-controlled multiplex PCR, was used to amplify TCRbeta CDR3 regions from genomic DNA. The authors processed their data as follows. Nucleated cell counts per sample were estimated from amplification of reference gene primers within the assay. Sequence reads were collapsed and filtered to measure the absolute abundance of every unique TCRbeta CDR3 rearrangement. Productive Simpson clonality was computed per sample as the square root of Simpson's diversity index over productive rearrangements. Here the immuneACCESS table is served through TCRdb, limited to in-frame sequences with V and J called. Missing clones are a known gap in these copies; in checked studies unresolved V genes cover under half, and the rest lacks a known reason. V and J calls and clone size come straight from that table; D and trimming were deduced from the DNA. The sample table records 300,000 to 400,000 clones; about 90% of these occur just once. The top ten clonotypes cover 5.5% to 7.5% of the sample.

The investigation overall reported the following: The amount of clinical and demographic metadata varied by source and participant and was provided uncurated.

Rearrangement joined TRBV30 to TRBJ1-2; 5 matching bases give a weak D call of TRBD1. The specimen sequenced was peripheral blood. This receptor was obtained from a woman between 65 and 79 years old with COVID-19, enrolled during active disease. The nucleotide sequence reads as follows: TGTGCCTGGAGTGTGGCGGGGCGGACTGGCTACACCTTC. It codes for CAWSVAGRTGYTF.